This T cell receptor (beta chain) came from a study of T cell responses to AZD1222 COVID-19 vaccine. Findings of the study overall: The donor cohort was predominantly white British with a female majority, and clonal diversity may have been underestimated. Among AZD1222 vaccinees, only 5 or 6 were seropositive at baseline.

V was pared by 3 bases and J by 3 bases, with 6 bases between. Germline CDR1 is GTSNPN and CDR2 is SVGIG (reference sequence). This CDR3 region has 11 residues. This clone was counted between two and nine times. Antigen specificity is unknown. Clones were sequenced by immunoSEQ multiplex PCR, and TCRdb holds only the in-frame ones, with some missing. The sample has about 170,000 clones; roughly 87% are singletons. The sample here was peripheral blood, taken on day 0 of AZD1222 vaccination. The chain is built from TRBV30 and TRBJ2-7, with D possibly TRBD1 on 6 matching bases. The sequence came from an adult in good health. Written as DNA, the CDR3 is TGTGCCTGGAGACAGGGCTACGAGCAGTACTTC. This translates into CAWRQGYEQYF.